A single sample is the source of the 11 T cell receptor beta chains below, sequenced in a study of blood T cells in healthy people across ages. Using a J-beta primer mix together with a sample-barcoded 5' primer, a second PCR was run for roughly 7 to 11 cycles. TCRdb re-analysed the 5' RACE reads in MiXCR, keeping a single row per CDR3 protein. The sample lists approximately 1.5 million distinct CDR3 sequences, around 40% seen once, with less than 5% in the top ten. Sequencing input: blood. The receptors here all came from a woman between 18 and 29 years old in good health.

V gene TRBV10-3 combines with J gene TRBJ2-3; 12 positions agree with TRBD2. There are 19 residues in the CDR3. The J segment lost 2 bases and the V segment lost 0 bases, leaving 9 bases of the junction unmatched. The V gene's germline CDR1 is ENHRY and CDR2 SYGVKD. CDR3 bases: TGTGCCATCAGTGAGTCCCCTAGCGGGAGGGCCCTATCCACAGATACGCAGTATTTT. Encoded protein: CAISESPSGRALSTDTQYF.

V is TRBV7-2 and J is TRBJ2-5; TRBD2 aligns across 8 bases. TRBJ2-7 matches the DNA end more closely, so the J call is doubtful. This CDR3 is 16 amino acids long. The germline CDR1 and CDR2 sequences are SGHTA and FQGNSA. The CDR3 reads CASSLRGGTSASEQYF. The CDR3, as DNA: TGTGCCAGCAGCTTAAGAGGAGGGACTAGTGCCAGCGAGCAGTACTTC.

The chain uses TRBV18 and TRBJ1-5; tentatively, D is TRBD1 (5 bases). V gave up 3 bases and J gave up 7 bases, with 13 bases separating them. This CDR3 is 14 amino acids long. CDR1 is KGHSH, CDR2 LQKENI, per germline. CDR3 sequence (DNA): TGTGCCAGCTCACCGGAGAATAGGGACCAGCCCCAGCATTTT. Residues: CASSPENRDQPQHF. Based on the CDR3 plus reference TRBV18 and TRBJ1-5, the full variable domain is NAGVMQNPRHLVRRRGQEARLRCSPMKGHSHVYWYRQLPEEGLKFMVYLQKENIIDESGMPKERFSAEFPKEGPSILRIQQVVRGDSAAYFCASSPENRDQPQHFGDGTRLSIL.

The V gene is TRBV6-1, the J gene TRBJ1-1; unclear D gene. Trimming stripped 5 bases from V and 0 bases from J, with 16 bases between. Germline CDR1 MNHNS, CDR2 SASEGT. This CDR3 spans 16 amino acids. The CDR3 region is CASSRWSGRLNTEAFF. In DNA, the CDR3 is TGTGCCAGCAGTCGCTGGTCTGGACGGTTGAACACTGAAGCTTTCTTT.

CDR3 DNA: TGTGCCAGCAGCTTAACATACCTCCAAGAGACCCAGTACTTC. Its translation is CASSLTYLQETQYF. This sequence joins TRBV9 and TRBJ2-5; D call uncertain. Trimming pared 4 bases from V and 1 base from J, leaving 11 bases between. CDR1 is SGDLS and CDR2 is YYNGEE in the germline V gene. This CDR3 region has 14 residues.

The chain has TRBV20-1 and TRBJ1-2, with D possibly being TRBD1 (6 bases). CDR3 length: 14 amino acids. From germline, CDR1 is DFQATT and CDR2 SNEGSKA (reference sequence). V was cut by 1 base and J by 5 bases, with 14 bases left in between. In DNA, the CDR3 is TGCAGTGCTAGAGCCACAGGGACCGGGTATGGCTACACCTTC. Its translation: CSARATGTGYGYTF.

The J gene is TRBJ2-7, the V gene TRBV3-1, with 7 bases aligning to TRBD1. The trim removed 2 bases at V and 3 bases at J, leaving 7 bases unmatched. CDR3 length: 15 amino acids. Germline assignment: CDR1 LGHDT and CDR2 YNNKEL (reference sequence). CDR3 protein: CASSQMGQLVYEQYF. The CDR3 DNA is TGTGCCAGCAGCCAAATGGGACAGCTTGTCTACGAGCAGTACTTC.

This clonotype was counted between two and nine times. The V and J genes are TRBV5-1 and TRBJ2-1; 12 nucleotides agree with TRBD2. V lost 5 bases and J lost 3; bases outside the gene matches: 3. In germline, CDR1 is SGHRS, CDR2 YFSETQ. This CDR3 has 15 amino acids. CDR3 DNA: TGCGCCAGCAGGTTGACTAGCGGGAGCTACAATGAGCAGTTCTTC. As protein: CASRLTSGSYNEQFF.

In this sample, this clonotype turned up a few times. CDR3 sequence (DNA): TGTGCCAGCAGCCTAACCGCATTAACCTACAATGAGCAGTTCTTC. This gives the protein CASSLTALTYNEQFF. The chain recombines TRBV7-2 with TRBJ2-1, with no clear D. CDR3 size: 15 residues. Germline lookup yields CDR1 SGHTA and CDR2 FQGNSA. V was trimmed by 5 bases and J by 2 bases, leaving 13 bases between them.

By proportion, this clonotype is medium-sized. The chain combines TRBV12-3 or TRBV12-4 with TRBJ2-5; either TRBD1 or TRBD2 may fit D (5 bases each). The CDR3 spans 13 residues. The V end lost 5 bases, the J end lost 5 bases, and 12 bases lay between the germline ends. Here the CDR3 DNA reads TGTGCCAGCAGTAAGATAGAGGGGGAGACCCAGTACTTC. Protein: CASSKIEGETQYF.

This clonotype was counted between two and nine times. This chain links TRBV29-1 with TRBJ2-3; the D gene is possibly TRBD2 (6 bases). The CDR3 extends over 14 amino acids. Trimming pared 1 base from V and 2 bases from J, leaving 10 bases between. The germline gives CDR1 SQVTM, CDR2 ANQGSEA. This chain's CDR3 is CSVEAGVHTDTQYF. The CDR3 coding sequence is TGCAGCGTTGAAGCGGGAGTACACACAGATACGCAGTATTTT.